This is a list of T cell receptor beta chains from one sample in a study of T cell changes during pregnancy in multiple sclerosis. Some clones are missing from TCRdb's copy, which holds only in-frame ones; the method was immunoSEQ multiplex PCR. Of around 96,000 clones listed, about 93% were seen once; the top ten hold about 4.5%. The specimen was peripheral blood, collected in the first trimester of pregnancy. These receptors were collected from a female donor with multiple sclerosis, enrolled in a pregnancy study. CDR3s include the opening cysteine and the closing phenylalanine or tryptophan. A D gene is named only where the DNA matches it firmly. A row's size may be missing; if present it is once, few, many or a size class.

CDR3 DNA: TGTGCCAGCAGTGAATCGACAGGGCCGAAATCCTACGAGCAGTACTTC; CDR3 protein: CASSESTGPKSYEQYF; D gene: TRBD1; V gene: TRBV25-1; J gene: TRBJ2-7; clone size: NA
CDR3 DNA: TGTGCCAGCAGTGAAGCACAGGTGCTGACCTACGAGCAGTACTTC; CDR3 protein: CASSEAQVLTYEQYF; D gene: NA; V gene: TRBV6-1; J gene: TRBJ2-7; clone size: NA
CDR3 DNA: TGTGCCTGGAGTTCTCCTGCGGGGGAGCAGTTCTTC; CDR3 protein: CAWSSPAGEQFF; D gene: NA; V gene: TRBV30; J gene: TRBJ2-1; clone size: NA
CDR3 DNA: TGTGCCAGCAGCTTAGCTCAGTGGTACGAGCAGTACTTC; CDR3 protein: CASSLAQWYEQYF; D gene: NA; V gene: TRBV7-8; J gene: TRBJ2-7; clone size: NA
CDR3 DNA: TGTGCCAGCAGCTTAGAAGAATTGCTGGGCCACGAGCAGTACTTC; CDR3 protein: CASSLEELLGHEQYF; D gene: NA; V gene: TRBV7-9; J gene: TRBJ2-7; clone size: NA
CDR3 DNA: TGTGCCAGCAGCGATAGACAGGGCGTTTATGAAAAACTGTTTTTT; CDR3 protein: CASSDRQGVYEKLFF; D gene: TRBD1; V gene: TRBV9; J gene: TRBJ1-4; clone size: NA
CDR3 DNA: TGTGCCAGCAGCTCGGCCCCACGAGGGGGTCTATATGGCTACACCTTC; CDR3 protein: CASSSAPRGGLYGYTF; D gene: NA; V gene: TRBV9; J gene: TRBJ1-2; clone size: NA
CDR3 DNA: TGTGCCAGCAGCCCTAGCGGGGGCACCTACGAGCAGTACTTC; CDR3 protein: CASSPSGGTYEQYF; D gene: TRBD2; V gene: TRBV5-4; J gene: TRBJ2-7; clone size: NA
CDR3 DNA: TGTGCCACCAAAGCCGGGAGCTCCTACGAGCAGTACTTC; CDR3 protein: CATKAGSSYEQYF; D gene: NA; V gene: TRBV15; J gene: TRBJ2-7; clone size: NA
CDR3 DNA: TGTGCCAGCGCGGACAGCGGCCCTCTAGAGCAGTACTTC; CDR3 protein: CASADSGPLEQYF; D gene: NA; V gene: TRBV18; J gene: TRBJ2-7; clone size: NA
CDR3 DNA: TGTGCCAGCATCGGGGCGGGGGGCCGCACAGATACGCAGTATTTT; CDR3 protein: CASIGAGGRTDTQYF; D gene: TRBD2; V gene: TRBV5-6; J gene: TRBJ2-3; clone size: NA
CDR3 DNA: TGTGCCAGCACACCAGGGGACCTTGAAGCTTTCTTT; CDR3 protein: CASTPGDLEAFF; D gene: NA; V gene: TRBV7-9; J gene: TRBJ1-1; clone size: NA
CDR3 DNA: TGTGCCAGCAGTTTCACAGGGGGCGATGGCTACACCTTC; CDR3 protein: CASSFTGGDGYTF; D gene: TRBD1; V gene: TRBV28; J gene: TRBJ1-2; clone size: NA
CDR3 DNA: TGTGCCAGCAGTGAAGATCGGGTTCCCAACTATGGCTACACCTTC; CDR3 protein: CASSEDRVPNYGYTF; D gene: NA; V gene: TRBV6-1; J gene: TRBJ1-2; clone size: few
CDR3 DNA: TGTGCCAGCAGCTTCGGGGGGCCCGAAGATACGCAGTATTTT; CDR3 protein: CASSFGGPEDTQYF; D gene: NA; V gene: TRBV5-5; J gene: TRBJ2-3; clone size: NA
CDR3 DNA: TGTGCCACCCAGGGTTTCCCCTACGAGCAGTACTTC; CDR3 protein: CATQGFPYEQYF; D gene: NA; V gene: TRBV6-5; J gene: TRBJ2-7; clone size: NA
CDR3 DNA: TGTGCCTGGAGTGAGGGGAAGGGCTACACCTTC; CDR3 protein: CAWSEGKGYTF; D gene: NA; V gene: TRBV30; J gene: TRBJ1-2; clone size: NA
CDR3 DNA: TGTGCCAGCACCTACCTGGAGGTTGGGGCCAACGTCCTGACTTTC; CDR3 protein: CASTYLEVGANVLTF; D gene: NA; V gene: TRBV2; J gene: TRBJ2-6; clone size: once
CDR3 DNA: TGTGCCAGCAGCCCCAAACAACGAGGCGGGGAGCTGTTTTTT; CDR3 protein: CASSPKQRGGELFF; D gene: NA; V gene: TRBV5-4; J gene: TRBJ2-2; clone size: once
CDR3 DNA: TGTGCCAGCAGTTACTTGGAGGCAGGCGGTAACACTGAAGCTTTCTTT; CDR3 protein: CASSYLEAGGNTEAFF; D gene: NA; V gene: TRBV6-5; J gene: TRBJ1-1; clone size: NA